This T cell receptor beta chain is from a study of T cell changes during pregnancy in multiple sclerosis. This clone was counted ten times or more. The CDR3 loop spans 15 amino acids. The germline gives CDR1 LGHNA, CDR2 YNFKEQ. V lost 3 bases to trimming and J lost 2 bases, with 14 bases between them. Profiling relied on immunoSEQ multiplex PCR, and the TCRdb table lists in-frame clones only, not all of them. Altogether roughly 90,000 clones are present, roughly 91% being singletons, with the ten largest covering roughly 4.5%. The V gene is TRBV4-2, the J gene TRBJ2-7, with D maybe TRBD1 (6 bases). The specimen was peripheral blood, collected in the first trimester of pregnancy. The TCR comes from a female donor with multiple sclerosis, enrolled in a pregnancy study. CDR3 in DNA: TGTGCCAGCAGCCAGAACAGGGAAAACCCCTACGAGCAGTACTTC. Its translation: CASSQNRENPYEQYF.